The sequence of this T cell receptor (beta chain) was determined in a study of blood T cell repertoires in COVID-19. Overall study context: PBMCs, B-cell-depleted T cells, or T cells provided the cDNA or gDNA that made up the material.

Germline V lookup: CDR1 MDHEN, CDR2 SYDVKM. Trimming took off 4 bases at V and 1 base at J, with 8 bases between the two ends. This CDR3 comprises 14 residues. Cohort 3 donors counted as recovered after two negative PCRs, clearance, or resolved symptoms. In the original processing: Cell counts per sample came from amplifying reference gene primers. Using immunoSEQ multiplex PCR, the repertoire was profiled, and TCRdb retains in-frame clones only, with some absent. D and trimming were read from the DNA, whereas the V and J calls and clone size are those reported in that table. Found here are about 270,000 clones, about nine tenths of them singletons; the top ten hold about 3%.

The sequence derives from a woman between 45 and 60 years old who had recovered from COVID-19. The V call is TRBV28, the J call TRBJ1-3; no firm D call. Sequencing was carried out using PBMCs or T cells enriched from blood (not recorded which). The CDR3 loop is CASSSPHSGNTIYF. CDR3 nucleotides: TGTGCCAGCAGTTCCCCACATTCTGGAAACACCATATATTTT.